Described below is a single T cell receptor beta chain sequence and its context. Its cognate antigen is unknown. Specified time point: persistent/refractory GD, antithyroid drugs over 5 years with positive TRAb. RNA isolated from PBMCs was used to make the TCR library. Peripheral blood, around 9 milliliters of it, was drawn into EDTA tubes. The data originate from a study of regulatory T cells in long-lasting Graves disease. CDR3-region Arm-PCR and iRepertoire HTBI primers produced the TCR beta libraries. A single record per CDR3 protein comes from TCRdb applying MiXCR to the multiplex PCR reads. Here the sample spans almost 350,000 distinct CDR3 sequences, about 20% being singletons. Germline V lookup: CDR1 LGHNA, CDR2 YSLEER. The CDR3 sequence is 14 residues long. The V end lost 3 bases, the J end lost 7 bases, and 12 bases lay between the germline ends. The study, taken as a whole, reports: Public clonotype sharing was higher in persistent than newly diagnosed patients.

The chain combines TRBV4-3 with TRBJ2-2, with D possibly being TRBD2 (6 bases). The source was peripheral blood mononuclear cells (PBMCs), collected when the disease was refractory, from a patient treated with antithyroid drugs. The source of this sequence is a female donor with Graves disease. CDR3 amino acids: CASSQTRGNGELFF. The CDR3 DNA reads as TGCGCCAGCAGCCAGACGCGGGGTAACGGGGAGCTGTTTTTT.